One sample yielded the 19 T cell receptor beta chains listed below, sequenced in a study of vaccination and CD4 T cells after COVID-19. This sample's treatment: roughly ten-day PBMC culture with coronavirus spike peptide pools or control peptides (ViraFEST assay). The Oncomine TCR Beta short-read assay was applied to DNA of cultured CD4+ T cells. TCRdb used MiXCR to reprocess the PCR reads, holding one entry per CDR3 protein. The sample records fewer than 25,000 distinct CDR3 sequences, around 49% being singletons. These receptors lack a known antigen. Sequencing used CD4+ T cells from blood, cultured in vitro. The receptors originated from a human donor who had recovered from COVID-19.

This rearrangement joins TRBV2 to TRBJ2-7; TRBD1 matches at 8 bases. The CDR3 length is 13 residues. CDR1 SNHLY and CDR2 FYNNEI come from the germline V gene. V was clipped by 7 bases and J by 5 bases; unmatched bases: 7. The CDR3 sequence is CASTLDRGDEQYF. The DNA for the CDR3 is TGTGCCAGCACCCTAGACAGGGGCGACGAGCAGTACTTC.

This chain joins TRBV5-1 and TRBJ1-6, with 12 bases identical to TRBD1. The V segment lost 3 bases and the J segment 9 bases; nucleotides outside the gene matches: 10. The germline V gene has CDR1 SGHRS and CDR2 YFSETQ. The CDR3 length is 17 residues. CDR3 in DNA: TGCGCCAGCAGCTCTGGGACAGGGGGCGGATTGAGTTCACCCCTCCACTTT. This codes for CASSSGTGGGLSSPLHF.

The chain has TRBV7-8 and TRBJ2-7, with a possible D match to TRBD1 (6 bases). Trimming shortened V by 8 bases and J by 0 bases, and 14 bases separated the two germline ends. The length of the CDR3 is 14 residues. Per the germline V gene, CDR1 is SGHVS and CDR2 is FQNEAQ. The CDR3 reads CASVLAGVSYEQYF. CDR3 DNA sequence: TGTGCCAGCGTTCTGGCAGGGGTCTCCTACGAGCAGTACTTC. The whole variable domain, filled in from reference TRBV7-8 and TRBJ2-7, reads GAGVSQSPRYKVAKRGQDVALRCDPISGHVSLFWYQQALGQGPEFLTYFQNEAQLDKSGLPSDRFFAERPEGSVSTLKIQRTQQEDSAVYLCASVLAGVSYEQYFGPGTRLTVT.

This clonotype turned up a few times. CDR3 nucleotide sequence: TGCAGTGCCCCCGTGGGGGTGATGAACACTGAAGCTTTCTTT. Protein: CSAPVGVMNTEAFF. The chain carries TRBV20-1 and TRBJ1-1; D is perhaps TRBD1 (5 bases). Trimming shortened V by 6 bases and J by 0 bases, and 14 bases separated the two germline ends. The CDR3 spans 14 residues. Per the germline V gene, CDR1 is DFQATT and CDR2 is SNEGSKA (reference sequence).

J is TRBJ1-2 and V is TRBV15; 9 bases line up with TRBD1. V shed 0 bases and J 2 bases; nucleotides not matched to a gene: 4. This CDR3 spans 16 amino acids. Germline assignment: CDR1 LNHNV and CDR2 YYDKDF (reference sequence). CDR3 nucleotide sequence: TGTGCCACCAGCAGAGAGGGACAGGGCGCGAACTATGGCTACACCTTC. Translating it yields CATSREGQGANYGYTF.

The CDR3: CASSRGGTENTEAFF. DNA for the CDR3: TGTGCCAGCAGCCGTGGGGGGACCGAGAACACTGAAGCTTTCTTT. The chain employs TRBV7-4 and TRBJ1-1; perhaps TRBD1 as D (5 bases). The V end was cut by 5 bases, the J end by 1 base, with 14 bases between. CDR1 is SGHVT, CDR2 SQSDAQ, per germline. The CDR3 contains 15 residues.

V gene TRBV7-2 combines with J gene TRBJ2-5; 13 nucleotides line up with TRBD2. This CDR3 region has 17 residues. Germline V CDR1 and CDR2: SGHTA, FQGNSA. V shed 5 bases and J 5 bases; nucleotides not matched to a gene: 11. In DNA, the CDR3 is TGTGCCAGCAGCCCATCACTAGCGGGGGGGCTTAGGGAGACCCAGTACTTC. Amino acids: CASSPSLAGGLRETQYF.

This chain uses TRBV20-1 with TRBJ2-7; no definite D call. Trimming cost V 0 bases and J 0 bases, with 12 bases left between them. The CDR3 covers 15 residues. The germline V gene encodes CDR1 DFQATT and CDR2 SNEGSKA (reference sequence). The CDR3: CSARDPSKTSYEQYF. The CDR3 DNA reads as TGCAGTGCTAGAGACCCCTCCAAAACCTCCTACGAGCAGTACTTC.

This chain uses TRBV21-1 with TRBJ1-1; the D segment call TRBD1 is taken from the table without a DNA check. TRBV21-1 is labeled a pseudogene. There are 14 residues in the CDR3. CDR3 sequence reads: CASSKGTAYTEAFF. The CDR3 coding sequence is TGTGCCAGCAGCAAGGGGACAGCTTACACTGAAGCTTTCTTT.

The chain couples TRBV15 to TRBJ1-4; 9 bases are shared with TRBD1. J lost 5 bases, V lost 0 bases, and 4 bases had no gene match. The germline gives CDR1 LNHNV, CDR2 YYDKDF (reference sequence). This CDR3 spans 16 amino acids. CDR3 sequence: CATSRDGDRANEKLFF. As DNA, the CDR3 is TGTGCCACCAGCAGAGACGGGGACAGGGCCAATGAAAAACTGTTTTTT.

This clonotype was found a few times. The CDR3 sequence is CASSLTTDTQYF. The DNA of the CDR3 is TGTGCCAGCAGCCTGACCACAGATACGCAGTATTTT. This rearrangement joins TRBV6-1 to TRBJ2-3; the D is unclear. The CDR3 is 12 amino acids. Trimming pared 6 bases from V and 2 bases from J, leaving 6 bases between. Per germline, CDR1 MNHNS and CDR2 SASEGT.

In its sample, this clonotype was seen a few times. The gene calls are TRBV11-3 and TRBJ2-2; 8 positions agree with TRBD1. The junction had 4 bases not matched to a gene; V was cut back by 5 bases and J by 5 bases. The germline V gene has CDR1 SGHNT and CDR2 YENEEA. The CDR3 is made up of 14 amino acids. CDR3 bases: TGTGCCAGCAGCCCGAGGACAGGGACCGGGGAGCTGTTTTTT. Translation: CASSPRTGTGELFF.

V and J are TRBV7-3 and TRBJ1-1; no definite D call. In germline, CDR1 is SGHTA, CDR2 FQGTGA. The CDR3 runs to 15 residues. V lost 1 base and J 1 base, leaving 10 bases between the germline ends. For the CDR3, the DNA is TGTGCCAGCAGCTTAAACGTAGTGGGGAACACTGAAGCTTTCTTT. It translates to CASSLNVVGNTEAFF. Full variable domain (rest looked up from reference TRBV7-3 and TRBJ1-1): GAGVSQTPSNKVTEKGKYVELRCDPISGHTALYWYRQSLGQGPEFLIYFQGTGAADDSGLPNDRFFAVRPEGSVSTLKIQRTERGDSAVYLCASSLNVVGNTEAFFGQGTRLTVV.

The chain uses TRBV20-1 and TRBJ1-4; D is possibly TRBD1 (5 bases). The ends were cut back, 1 base at V and 7 bases at J, with 10 bases in the middle. The CDR3 extends over 13 amino acids. Germline assignment: CDR1 DFQATT and CDR2 SNEGSKA (reference sequence). The DNA for the CDR3 is TGCAGTGCTAGAGCTTTGAGGGGTGAAAAACTGTTTTTT. Translated: CSARALRGEKLFF.

This chain uses TRBV2 with TRBJ2-7; 8 nucleotides agree with TRBD2. Germline CDR1 reads SNHLY; CDR2 reads FYNNEI. With 10 bases clipped from V and 6 bases from J, the junction kept 11 bases outside the gene matches. This CDR3 has 13 residues. CDR3 region: CATAREGIREQYF. The DNA of the CDR3 is TGTGCCACCGCACGGGAGGGTATCCGCGAGCAGTACTTC.

This chain connects TRBV6-1 to TRBJ2-3; 7 bases fit TRBD2. Unmatched junction bases numbered 4, after V lost 0 bases and J lost 4 bases. Germline CDR1 reads MNHNS; CDR2 reads SASEGT. The CDR3 totals 15 residues. CDR3 residues: CASSEARLAADTQYF. CDR3 DNA sequence: TGTGCCAGCAGTGAAGCGCGACTAGCAGCAGATACGCAGTATTTT.

This clonotype was seen a handful of times. The V and J genes are TRBV7-6 and TRBJ2-3; 7 positions match TRBD2. With 5 bases clipped from V and 4 bases from J, the junction kept 9 bases outside the gene matches. Germline V gene lookup returns CDR1 SGHVS and CDR2 FNYEAQ. The CDR3 is 15 amino acids. CDR3 sequence: CASSKGTIVADTQYF. CDR3 DNA: TGTGCCAGCAGCAAAGGGACTATAGTCGCAGATACGCAGTATTTT.

V is TRBV7-9 and J is TRBJ2-2; 10 nucleotides agree with TRBD2. This CDR3 spans 17 amino acids. Germline trimming cut 7 bases from V and 3 bases from J; bases unmatched to any gene: 11. Per the germline V gene, CDR1 is SEHNR and CDR2 is FQNEAQ (reference sequence). In nucleotides, the CDR3 is TGTGCCAGCATCCCACTGTGGCTAGCGGGAGACACCGGGGAGCTGTTTTTT. Translating gives CASIPLWLAGDTGELFF.

This clonotype was counted only a few times. The junction and the germline gene differ at one end; a read error may be behind it. The chain couples TRBV10-3 to TRBJ2-7; D ambiguous. Germline CDR1 reads ENHRY; CDR2 reads SYGVKD. CDR3 length equals 13 residues. CDR3 nucleotide sequence: TGTGCCAGCAGTTTATATTACAGCTACGAGCAGTACTTC. Translating it yields CASSLYYSYEQYF.